The sequence of this T cell receptor beta chain was determined in a study of blood T cell repertoires in COVID-19. The table came from immunoSEQ multiplex PCR; TCRdb's copy has only in-frame clones and leaves some out. The sample includes around 620,000 clones, just under 90% seen only once; the top ten take about 0.24%. The length of the CDR3 is 13 residues. Germline-derived CDR1 and CDR2 are GTSNPN and SVGIG (reference sequence). V was cut by 6 bases and J by 5 bases, with 11 bases left in between. This clone was counted a few times. The receptor's source is a woman in her late teens or twenties with acute or convalescent COVID-19. Sequenced: peripheral blood. The rearrangement uses TRBV30 and TRBJ1-6, with a weak D call TRBD1 (6 bases). DNA of the CDR3: TGTGCCTGCCGGGACACTAATAATTCACCCCTCCACTTT. It codes for CACRDTNNSPLHF.